This is a list of T cell receptor beta chains from one sample in a study of response to subunit inactivated influenza vaccine. Via MiXCR, TCRdb re-called the RT-PCR reads, giving one row per CDR3 protein. This table holds under 500,000 distinct CDR3 sequences, 9.5% to 12% found once. Here the sequenced sample was PBMCs from blood, taken roughly 45 days after vaccination. The receptor source for this set is a man between 45 and 60 years old who received an inactivated influenza vaccine. CDR3s include the opening cysteine and the closing phenylalanine or tryptophan. D genes are given only for firm matches. The size field is filled for only some rows; it gives once, few, many or a size class.

d_call: .
j_call: TRBJ2-1
v_call: TRBV18
clone_size: .
cdr3_nt: TGTGCCAGCTCACCTTCCGGGACGAGGGCCGATGAGCAGTTCTTC
cdr3_aa: CASSPSGTRADEQFF

d_call: .
j_call: TRBJ2-2
v_call: TRBV12-3/TRBV12-4
clone_size: few
cdr3_nt: TGTGCCAGCAGTTTTCCGCAGGGTTCCGGGGAGCTGTTTTTT
cdr3_aa: CASSFPQGSGELFF

d_call: .
j_call: TRBJ2-2
v_call: TRBV19
clone_size: .
cdr3_nt: TGTGCCAGTAGTATCCTCGGGGAGCTGTTTTTT
cdr3_aa: CASSILGELFF

d_call: .
j_call: TRBJ2-5
v_call: TRBV12-3/TRBV12-4
clone_size: .
cdr3_nt: TGTGCCAGCAGTCCCCGGTTCCCCAAGACCCAGTACTTC
cdr3_aa: CASSPRFPKTQYF

d_call: .
j_call: TRBJ2-4
v_call: TRBV7-8
clone_size: few
cdr3_nt: TGTGCCAGCAGCTTTTCGAAAAACATTCAGTACTTC
cdr3_aa: CASSFSKNIQYF

d_call: .
j_call: TRBJ2-6
v_call: TRBV12-3/TRBV12-4
clone_size: .
cdr3_nt: TGTGCCAGCAGTTTCGTCAGCTCTGGGGCCAACGTCCTGACTTTC
cdr3_aa: CASSFVSSGANVLTF

d_call: .
j_call: TRBJ1-6
v_call: TRBV12-3/TRBV12-4
clone_size: .
cdr3_nt: TGTGCCAGCAGTTTCGCCGACTCTGGCAATTCACCCCTCCACTTT
cdr3_aa: CASSFADSGNSPLHF

d_call: .
j_call: TRBJ2-5
v_call: TRBV3-1
clone_size: few
cdr3_nt: TGTGCCAGCAGCCAAGGCGAGGACCAAGGGACCCAGTACTTC
cdr3_aa: CASSQGEDQGTQYF

d_call: TRBD2
j_call: TRBJ2-3
v_call: TRBV5-1
clone_size: many
cdr3_nt: TGCGCCAGCAGCCCTACTAGCGGACGGACAGATACGCAGTATTTT
cdr3_aa: CASSPTSGRTDTQYF

d_call: .
j_call: TRBJ2-3
v_call: TRBV20-1
clone_size: .
cdr3_nt: TGCAGTGCTAGCGGTGAAACAAGAGGTAATACGCAGTATTTT
cdr3_aa: CSASGETRGNTQYF

d_call: TRBD1
j_call: TRBJ1-5
v_call: TRBV10-3
clone_size: few
cdr3_nt: TGTGCCATCAGAGGACAGGGCGGGAGCAATCAGCCCCAGCATTTT
cdr3_aa: CAIRGQGGSNQPQHF

d_call: TRBD1
j_call: TRBJ2-5
v_call: TRBV12-3/TRBV12-4
clone_size: many
cdr3_nt: TGTGCCAGCAGTTATATGGACAGGGAGGAGACCCAGTACTTC
cdr3_aa: CASSYMDREETQYF

d_call: TRBD2
j_call: TRBJ2-5
v_call: TRBV7-8
clone_size: .
cdr3_nt: TGTGCCAGCAGCTTACTTGCGCGGGGGGGAGAGACCCAGTACTTC
cdr3_aa: CASSLLARGGETQYF

d_call: .
j_call: TRBJ2-4
v_call: TRBV10-3
clone_size: many
cdr3_nt: TGTGCCATCAGTGAAGTCCCAGCAAGCCTAGCCAAAAACATTCAGTACTTC
cdr3_aa: CAISEVPASLAKNIQYF

d_call: .
j_call: TRBJ2-5
v_call: TRBV5-6
clone_size: many
cdr3_nt: TGTGCCAGCAGCTTGGTCGGGTCAGGGGCCCACCAAGAGACCCAGTACTTC
cdr3_aa: CASSLVGSGAHQETQYF

d_call: TRBD2
j_call: TRBJ2-1
v_call: TRBV7-2
clone_size: .
cdr3_nt: TGTGCCAGCAGCTCGCAGCGGGAGGCTTACAATGAGCAGTTCTTC
cdr3_aa: CASSSQREAYNEQFF

d_call: .
j_call: TRBJ1-4
v_call: TRBV11-2
clone_size: .
cdr3_nt: TGTGCCAGCAGCTTAGATCTGCAGAGAAAACTGTTTTTT
cdr3_aa: CASSLDLQRKLFF

d_call: .
j_call: TRBJ1-6
v_call: TRBV29-1
clone_size: many
cdr3_nt: TGCAGCGTACAGTTCAGCTCCTATAATTCACCCCTCCACTTT
cdr3_aa: CSVQFSSYNSPLHF

d_call: .
j_call: TRBJ2-2
v_call: TRBV12-3/TRBV12-4
clone_size: many
cdr3_nt: TGTGCCAGCAGTTTAATAGGGGCCGGGGAGCTGTTTTTT
cdr3_aa: CASSLIGAGELFF

d_call: TRBD2
j_call: TRBJ2-5
v_call: TRBV20-1
clone_size: few
cdr3_nt: TGCAGTGCCCTCGCCCCGACCTCTAGCGGGGGGCTACGGGAGACCCAGTACTTC
cdr3_aa: CSALAPTSSGGLRETQYF

d_call: .
j_call: TRBJ2-2
v_call: TRBV9
clone_size: few
cdr3_nt: TGTGCCAGCAGCGTAGGAGGAGCGTTTACCGGGGAGCTGTTTTTT
cdr3_aa: CASSVGGAFTGELFF

d_call: .
j_call: TRBJ1-5
v_call: TRBV7-2
clone_size: .
cdr3_nt: TGTGCCAGCAGCTTAGAGGCAGGAGGTCAGCCCCAGCATTTT
cdr3_aa: CASSLEAGGQPQHF

d_call: TRBD2
j_call: TRBJ2-3
v_call: TRBV5-1
clone_size: .
cdr3_nt: TGCGCCAGCGAATTAGGGACTAGCGGGCCTACAGATACGCAGTATTTT
cdr3_aa: CASELGTSGPTDTQYF

d_call: TRBD1
j_call: TRBJ1-3
v_call: TRBV7-2
clone_size: few
cdr3_nt: TGTGCCAGCAGCTTAAGGACAGGGGGCACTGGAAACACCATATATTTT
cdr3_aa: CASSLRTGGTGNTIYF

d_call: .
j_call: TRBJ1-3
v_call: TRBV5-6
clone_size: .
cdr3_nt: TGTGCCAGCAGCCACGGCTCTGGAAACACCATATATTTT
cdr3_aa: CASSHGSGNTIYF

d_call: .
j_call: TRBJ2-1
v_call: TRBV3-1
clone_size: many
cdr3_nt: TGTGCCAGCAGCCAAGCAAACATGGGGCAGTTCTTC
cdr3_aa: CASSQANMGQFF

d_call: .
j_call: TRBJ2-1
v_call: TRBV20-1
clone_size: .
cdr3_nt: TGCAGTGCTAGAGAGGGCTTTCAGGGGGGAGACAATGAGCAGTTCTTC
cdr3_aa: CSAREGFQGGDNEQFF

d_call: TRBD2
j_call: TRBJ2-5
v_call: TRBV4-3
clone_size: few
cdr3_nt: TGCGCCAGCAGCCCGGGACTAGCGGGAGGGTACCAAGAGACCCAGTACTTC
cdr3_aa: CASSPGLAGGYQETQYF

d_call: .
j_call: TRBJ2-7
v_call: TRBV7-2
clone_size: few
cdr3_nt: TGTGCCAGCAGCGCTAACAGGGTTTACGAGCAGTACTTC
cdr3_aa: CASSANRVYEQYF

d_call: .
j_call: TRBJ2-5
v_call: TRBV14
clone_size: few
cdr3_nt: TGTGCCAGCAGCCAGTGGGTGGGAGAGACCCAGTACTTC
cdr3_aa: CASSQWVGETQYF

d_call: .
j_call: TRBJ2-4
v_call: TRBV28
clone_size: many
cdr3_nt: TGTGCCAGCAGTTTATTGGCGGAAGAGATTCGAAGCATTCAGTACTTC
cdr3_aa: CASSLLAEEIRSIQYF

d_call: TRBD2
j_call: TRBJ2-5
v_call: TRBV9
clone_size: .
cdr3_nt: TGTGCCAGCAGCATTCGCGGGGGTCAAGAGACCCAGTACTTC
cdr3_aa: CASSIRGGQETQYF

d_call: .
j_call: TRBJ2-7
v_call: TRBV11-3
clone_size: .
cdr3_nt: TGTGCCAGCAGCTTAGAGGCGGGCGAGCAGTACTTC
cdr3_aa: CASSLEAGEQYF

d_call: TRBD1
j_call: TRBJ2-6
v_call: TRBV24-1
clone_size: few
cdr3_nt: TGTGCCACCAGTGATACCCAGGGGGCTAGTTATCCTGGGGCCAACGTCCTGACTTTC
cdr3_aa: CATSDTQGASYPGANVLTF

d_call: TRBD2
j_call: TRBJ2-7
v_call: TRBV5-1
clone_size: few
cdr3_nt: TGCGCCAGCAGTCGGGAGGTAGACCCGAAGTACGAGCAGTACTTC
cdr3_aa: CASSREVDPKYEQYF

d_call: .
j_call: TRBJ2-7
v_call: TRBV10-3
clone_size: few
cdr3_nt: TGTGCCATCAGTGAGTGGGGGGGGCTAGGCTACGAGCAGTACTTC
cdr3_aa: CAISEWGGLGYEQYF

d_call: .
j_call: TRBJ2-7
v_call: TRBV2
clone_size: .
cdr3_nt: TGTGCCAGCAGTGAAGGACAGGTGTACGAGCAGTACTTC
cdr3_aa: CASSEGQVYEQYF

d_call: TRBD2
j_call: TRBJ2-1
v_call: TRBV6-1
clone_size: many
cdr3_nt: TGTGCCAGCAGTCCAGGGTGGGGTAGCGGGGTATCCTACAATGAGCAGTTCTTC
cdr3_aa: CASSPGWGSGVSYNEQFF

d_call: .
j_call: TRBJ2-7
v_call: TRBV5-6
clone_size: .
cdr3_nt: TGTGCCAGCAGCTTGGCCGACCGGGTGATTTACGAGCAGTACTTC
cdr3_aa: CASSLADRVIYEQYF

d_call: TRBD1
j_call: TRBJ1-2
v_call: TRBV5-1
clone_size: few
cdr3_nt: TGCGCCAGCAGCTTAACAGGGGAATTCGATGGCTACACCTTC
cdr3_aa: CASSLTGEFDGYTF

d_call: .
j_call: TRBJ2-7
v_call: TRBV28
clone_size: few
cdr3_nt: TGTGCCAGCAGCTCTAGACTACCCTACGAGCAGTACTTC
cdr3_aa: CASSSRLPYEQYF

d_call: TRBD2
j_call: TRBJ2-3
v_call: TRBV7-9
clone_size: many
cdr3_nt: TGTGCCAGCAGCCTAATCAGCGGGGGGGACACAGATACGCAGTATTTT
cdr3_aa: CASSLISGGDTDTQYF

d_call: .
j_call: TRBJ1-4
v_call: TRBV5-1
clone_size: .
cdr3_nt: TGCGCCAGCAGCCCGCGACCGAGACTTGCAACTAATGAAAAACTGTTTTTT
cdr3_aa: CASSPRPRLATNEKLFF

d_call: .
j_call: TRBJ1-1
v_call: TRBV5-1
clone_size: few
cdr3_nt: TGCGCCAGCACCCCAGGGGCAGGGTCTTTGAACACTGAAGCTTTCTTT
cdr3_aa: CASTPGAGSLNTEAFF

d_call: TRBD1
j_call: TRBJ2-2
v_call: TRBV6-2/TRBV6-3
clone_size: .
cdr3_nt: TGTGCCAGCATCGCAGGGGGCGGCACCGGGGAGCTGTTTTTT
cdr3_aa: CASIAGGGTGELFF

d_call: .
j_call: TRBJ2-5
v_call: TRBV5-1
clone_size: few
cdr3_nt: TGCGCCAGCAGCTCGGGACAACAGGGCATCGGGGAGACCCAGTACTTC
cdr3_aa: CASSSGQQGIGETQYF

d_call: .
j_call: TRBJ2-2
v_call: TRBV11-2
clone_size: .
cdr3_nt: TGTGCCAGCAGCCAGTCCCACAACACCGGGGAGCTGTTTTTT
cdr3_aa: CASSQSHNTGELFF

d_call: .
j_call: TRBJ1-5
v_call: TRBV10-3
clone_size: many
cdr3_nt: TGTGCCATCAGCGGGGGGAAGGTGAGCAATCAGCCCCAGCATTTT
cdr3_aa: CAISGGKVSNQPQHF

d_call: .
j_call: TRBJ2-6
v_call: TRBV5-1
clone_size: many
cdr3_nt: TGCGCCAGCAGCTTGGCGGGGAGCTCTGGGGCCAACGTCCTGACTTTC
cdr3_aa: CASSLAGSSGANVLTF

d_call: TRBD1
j_call: TRBJ2-5
v_call: TRBV11-2
clone_size: many
cdr3_nt: TGTGCCAGCAGAGAAACAGGGGGCTTAGGGCAAGAGACCCAGTACTTC
cdr3_aa: CASRETGGLGQETQYF